These 31 T cell receptor beta chains came from one sample sequenced in a study of blood T cell repertoires in COVID-19. Assay: immunoSEQ multiplex PCR; the TCRdb copy retains only in-frame clones and omits some. The repertoire holds 45,000 to 65,000 clones, with 77% as singletons. The sample taken for sequencing was peripheral blood. Receptor source: a man aged 65-85 years with active or convalescent COVID-19.

The chain links TRBV7-2 to TRBJ2-7, with D uncertain. V was clipped by 5 bases and J by 3 bases, with 11 bases between them. The germline CDR1 and CDR2 sequences are SGHTA and FQGNSA. The length of the CDR3 is 13 residues. The CDR3 nucleotides read TGTGCCAGCAGCCCCATAGTAGACTACGAGCAGTACTTC. Translated, it gives CASSPIVDYEQYF. Full variable domain (rest looked up from reference TRBV7-2 and TRBJ2-7): GAGVSQSPSNKVTEKGKDVELRCDPISGHTALYWYRQSLGQGLEFLIYFQGNSAPDKSGLPSDRFSAERTGGSVSTLTIQRTQQEDSAVYLCASSPIVDYEQYFGPGTRLTVT.

J is TRBJ1-1 and V is TRBV7-2; tentatively, D is TRBD1 (6 bases). The ends were cut back, 7 bases at V and 0 bases at J, with 9 bases in the middle. Per the germline V gene, CDR1 is SGHTA and CDR2 is FQGNSA. The CDR3 extends over 13 amino acids. The CDR3 DNA follows: TGTGCCAGCACCAGGGGTCTGAACACTGAAGCTTTCTTT. Encoded protein: CASTRGLNTEAFF.

This chain connects TRBV11-2 to TRBJ2-3; 12 bases line up with TRBD2. Unmatched junction bases numbered 4, after V lost 1 base and J lost 2 bases. Germline CDR1 and CDR2: SGHAT and FQNNGV. CDR3 length: 17 residues. The CDR3 region is CASSLVTSGGNTDTQYF. For the CDR3, the DNA is TGTGCCAGCAGCTTAGTAACTAGCGGGGGGAACACAGATACGCAGTATTTT.

This rearrangement joins TRBV7-2 to TRBJ1-1; D may be TRBD1 (5 bases). The CDR3 totals 15 residues. Germline CDR1 is SGHTA and CDR2 is FQGNSA. V was trimmed by 0 bases and J by 6 bases, leaving 14 bases between them. The CDR3, as DNA: TGTGCCAGCAGCTTAGCGCTGGGCGGGGACGCTGAAGCTTTCTTT. Translation gives CASSLALGGDAEAFF.

This chain connects TRBV2 to TRBJ1-1; D gene unclear. This CDR3 spans 13 amino acids. Between the trimmed V and J ends, which lost 7 bases and 0 bases, there was a span of 9 bases. CDR1 SNHLY and CDR2 FYNNEI come from the germline V gene. CDR3 nucleotide sequence: TGTGCCAGCAACTCTATCTTGAACACTGAAGCTTTCTTT. Translation: CASNSILNTEAFF.

CDR3 coding DNA: TGTGCCAGCAGCCTCCAGGGGGCAGTGGCTTTCTTT. This codes for CASSLQGAVAFF. This chain uses TRBV4-2 with TRBJ1-1, with TRBD1 identical over 8 bases. Germline trimming cut 4 bases from V and 11 bases from J; bases unmatched to any gene: 6. The CDR3 runs to 12 residues. Per the germline V gene, CDR1 is LGHNA and CDR2 is YNFKEQ.

V gene TRBV5-6 combines with J gene TRBJ2-7; a possible D gene is TRBD1 (6 bases). The length of the CDR3 is 13 residues. The germline V and J ends were trimmed by 4 bases and 4 bases, with 12 bases remaining between them. The germline gives CDR1 SGHDT, CDR2 YYEEEE. CDR3 nucleotides: TGTGCCAGCAGCAGGGGTACAGGGTACGAGCAGTACTTC. Its protein product is CASSRGTGYEQYF.

The V and J genes are TRBV4-1 and TRBJ1-3; tentative D call: TRBD1 (6 bases). Trimming took 4 bases from V and 2 from J, leaving 12 bases between them. Per germline, CDR1 MGHRA and CDR2 YSYEKL. This CDR3 region has 15 residues. The CDR3 sequence: CASSRTGIAGNTIYF. CDR3 sequence (DNA): TGCGCCAGCAGCCGAACAGGGATCGCTGGAAACACCATATATTTT.

V and J are TRBV16 and TRBJ1-1, with D possibly matching TRBD1 (6 bases). V was clipped by 3 bases and J by 1 base, with 9 bases between them. CDR3 size: 14 residues. Germline assignment: CDR1 KGHSY and CDR2 FQNENV. CDR3 amino acids: CASSQRTENTEAFF. The DNA of the CDR3 is TGTGCCAGCAGCCAGCGGACAGAGAACACTGAAGCTTTCTTT.

The sample holds a few counts of this clone. This chain connects TRBV27 to TRBJ1-6, with 7 bases aligning to TRBD1. The CDR3 loop spans 15 amino acids. The V gene end was trimmed by 6 bases and the J gene end by 6 bases; junction bases not matched to a gene: 8. Germline V gives CDR1 MNHEY, CDR2 SMNVEV (reference sequence). For the CDR3, the DNA is TGTGCCAGCAGAAGCCGGACAGGCTTTAATTCACCCCTCCACTTT. Translated: CASRSRTGFNSPLHF.

This clone occurred once. The chain is built from TRBV7-2 and TRBJ2-3; 12 positions match TRBD1. CDR1 and CDR2 from the germline V gene are SGHTA and FQGNSA. V trimming: 5 bases; J trimming: 5 bases; junction bases outside the gene matches: 8. This CDR3 is built from 16 residues. CDR3 in DNA: TGTGCCAGCAGCCCCGGGACAGGGGGCAGGATAGATACGCAGTATTTT. Its protein is CASSPGTGGRIDTQYF.

This chain uses TRBV25-1 with TRBJ1-2; tentatively, D is TRBD1 (5 bases). The V end lost 8 bases, the J end lost 4 bases, and 14 bases lay between the germline ends. The CDR3 length is 13 residues. Germline V CDR1 and CDR2: MGHDK, SYGVNS. The CDR3 sequence: CASLSRVGYGYTF. The CDR3, as DNA: TGTGCCAGCCTTTCCAGGGTGGGCTATGGCTACACCTTC.

The chain uses TRBV3-1 (or the pseudogene TRBV3-2) and TRBJ1-2; D might be TRBD1 (5 bases). The germline CDR1 and CDR2 sequences are LGHDT and YNNKEL (reference sequence). There are 14 residues in the CDR3. Trimming removed 0 bases from V and 5 bases from J, with 10 bases in between. The CDR3 coding sequence is TGTGCCAGCAGCCAAGAAATACAGGCATATGGCTACACCTTC. This sequence encodes CASSQEIQAYGYTF.

The rearrangement links TRBV7-3 to TRBJ1-2; tentative D call: TRBD1 (6 bases). This CDR3 contains 12 residues. Germline loops: CDR1 SGHTA, CDR2 FQGTGA. Trimming pared 5 bases from V and 6 bases from J, leaving 10 bases between. CDR3 DNA: TGTGCCAGCAGCGACGGGACAAATGGCTACACCTTC. It codes for CASSDGTNGYTF.

J is TRBJ1-1 and V is TRBV7-8; 7 bases fit TRBD1. CDR3 length equals 15 residues. Germline V gives CDR1 SGHVS, CDR2 FQNEAQ. V trimming: 5 bases; J trimming: 0 bases; junction bases outside the gene matches: 6. CDR3 sequence: CASSPRDRLNTEAFF. CDR3 nucleotide sequence: TGTGCCAGCAGCCCAAGGGACAGACTGAACACTGAAGCTTTCTTT.

This clone came up a few times. The chain recombines TRBV10-3 with TRBJ2-7; 10 positions agree with TRBD2. With 9 bases clipped from V and 7 bases from J, the junction kept 6 bases outside the gene matches. This CDR3 is 12 amino acids long. Germline V CDR1 and CDR2: ENHRY, SYGVKD. In DNA, the CDR3 is TGTGCCATAAATAGCGGGGGGCGTGAGCAGTACTTC. This translates into CAINSGGREQYF.

This chain uses TRBV6-2 or TRBV6-3 with TRBJ1-1; weak D call: TRBD1 (6 bases). Trimming removed 6 bases from V and 9 bases from J, with 23 bases in between. Per germline, CDR1 MNHEY and CDR2 SVGEGT. CDR3 size: 15 residues. This CDR3 reads CASSLPTGDSSKAFF. DNA of the CDR3: TGTGCCAGCAGCTTACCGACAGGCGATTCCTCTAAAGCTTTCTTT.

The J gene is TRBJ1-3, the V gene TRBV6-4; TRBD1 aligns across 8 bases. The CDR3 consists of 16 residues. CDR1 is MRHNA and CDR2 is SNTAGT in the germline V gene. Trimming removed 1 base from V and 4 bases from J; junction bases left unmatched: 6. DNA of the CDR3: TGTGCCAGCAGTGACTGGCAGGGGGCGACGGGAAACACCATATATTTT. It is translated as CASSDWQGATGNTIYF.

CDR3 region: CAWGLSNQPQHF. CDR3 coding DNA: TGTGCCTGGGGACTGAGCAATCAGCCCCAGCATTTT. This chain uses TRBV30 with TRBJ1-5; no clear D gene. There are 12 residues in the CDR3. V was shortened by 5 bases and J by 1 base, with 6 bases between the two germline ends. In germline, CDR1 is GTSNPN, CDR2 SVGIG (reference sequence). The whole variable domain, remainder taken from reference TRBV30 and TRBJ1-5, is SQTIHQWPATLVQPVGSPLSLECTVEGTSNPNLYWYRQAAGRGLQLLFYSVGIGQISSEVPQNLSASRPQDRQFILSSKKLLLSDSGFYLCAWGLSNQPQHFGDGTRLSIL.

The CDR3 DNA follows: TGTGCCTGGAGTGTACGGGGAACGCAGCCCCAGCATTTT. As protein: CAWSVRGTQPQHF. This sequence joins TRBV30 and TRBJ1-5; D gene uncertain. The CDR3 runs 13 residues. With 0 bases removed from V and 7 bases from J, the gap between germline ends came to 10 bases. Germline CDR1 reads GTSNPN; CDR2 reads SVGIG (reference sequence).

The chain joins TRBV6-2 or TRBV6-3 to TRBJ1-5; D might be TRBD1 (5 bases). Germline loops: CDR1 MNHEY, CDR2 SVGEGT. The CDR3 runs 14 residues. With 6 bases removed from V and 6 bases from J, the gap between germline ends came to 15 bases. The DNA of the CDR3 is TGTGCCAGCAGCCGTTGGCGGGGCGGTCAGCCCCAGCATTTT. Protein sequence: CASSRWRGGQPQHF.

The chain has TRBV4-3 and TRBJ2-7; 9 nucleotides align to TRBD1. The germline V gene encodes CDR1 LGHNA and CDR2 YSLEER. After removal of 4 bases from V and 4 bases from J, the junction contained 11 bases not matched to a gene. The CDR3 contains 16 residues. The CDR3 DNA reads TGCGCCAGCAGCCCGGACAGGGGTTCCCCATTTTACGAGCAGTACTTC. It translates to CASSPDRGSPFYEQYF.

Only one count was recorded for this clone. The chain uses TRBV7-2 and TRBJ2-7; D is perhaps TRBD2 (6 bases). The ends were cut back, 5 bases at V and 2 bases at J, with 19 bases in the middle. Germline-derived CDR1 and CDR2 are SGHTA and FQGNSA. The length of the CDR3 is 16 residues. The CDR3 coding sequence is TGTGCCAGCAGCCCCAGCCACAGGTCGGGGGCCTACGAGCAGTACTTC. Amino acid sequence: CASSPSHRSGAYEQYF.

The chain is built from TRBV9 and TRBJ2-2, with 10 bases aligning to TRBD2. The CDR3 loop spans 16 amino acids. The ends lost 4 bases at V and 6 bases at J; junction bases unmatched: 9. The V gene's germline CDR1 is SGDLS and CDR2 YYNGEE. CDR3 protein: CASSQGLAGASGELFF. The CDR3 DNA reads as TGTGCCAGCAGCCAGGGGCTAGCGGGAGCCTCCGGGGAGCTGTTTTTT.

V usage is TRBV18 and J usage is TRBJ1-5; 7 bases are a match to TRBD1. Trimming cost V 3 bases and J 3 bases; bases outside gene matches: 2. Germline values: CDR1 KGHSH, CDR2 LQKENI. CDR3 length equals 14 residues. The DNA of the CDR3 is TGTGCCAGCTCACCTGGGACAGACAATCAGCCCCAGCATTTT. Amino acid sequence: CASSPGTDNQPQHF.

The rearrangement joins TRBV4-1 to TRBJ2-3; a possible D gene is TRBD1 (5 bases). The CDR3 length is 16 residues. Trimming left V 0 bases short and J 0 bases short, with 10 bases between. CDR1 and CDR2 from the germline V gene are MGHRA and YSYEKL. The CDR3 bases are TGCGCCAGCAGCCAAGAGGGGCGTCATAGCACAGATACGCAGTATTTT. Encoded protein: CASSQEGRHSTDTQYF.

V is TRBV28 and J is TRBJ1-2; 7 bases map to TRBD1. With V trimmed by 5 bases and J by 11 bases, 14 bases remained unmatched. This CDR3 contains 14 residues. CDR1 MDHEN and CDR2 SYDVKM come from the germline V gene. In nucleotides, the CDR3 is TGTGCCAGCAGTCTACCGGGACAGACTGCCATATACACCTTC. It encodes CASSLPGQTAIYTF.

This chain joins TRBV12-5 and TRBJ2-1; 13 nucleotides match TRBD2. This CDR3 spans 18 amino acids. Germline V lookup: CDR1 LGHNT, CDR2 FRNRAP. V lost 1 base to trimming and J lost 6 bases; unmatched junction nucleotides: 9. The CDR3: CASGLGTSGRRRGNEQFF. For the CDR3, the DNA is TGTGCTAGTGGTTTGGGGACTAGCGGGAGAAGGCGGGGCAATGAGCAGTTCTTC.

The chain recombines TRBV27 with TRBJ2-7, with D possibly matching TRBD1 (7 bases). V was cut by 6 bases and J by 0 bases, with 18 bases left in between. CDR1 MNHEY and CDR2 SMNVEV come from the germline V gene (reference sequence). The CDR3 consists of 16 residues. CDR3 sequence: CASSLFGGGGSYEQYF. The CDR3 bases are TGTGCCAGCAGCCTCTTCGGAGGGGGCGGCTCCTACGAGCAGTACTTC.

Notes on this clone: A read error may produce the germline difference seen at one junction end. The V gene is TRBV6-1, the J gene TRBJ1-1; D may be TRBD1 (5 bases). The CDR3 is made up of 13 amino acids. From germline, CDR1 is MNHNS and CDR2 SASEGT. The CDR3 spells CANSDSMNTEAFF. The CDR3 bases are TGTGCCAACAGTGACAGTATGAACACTGAAGCTTTCTTT.

This clone was observed a few times. In DNA form, the CDR3 reads TGTGCCTGGAGTGTAGGGACAGGGGGCGTAGAGACCCAGTACTTC. Translated: CAWSVGTGGVETQYF. V is TRBV30 and J is TRBJ2-5; TRBD1 aligns across 12 bases. The CDR3 is made up of 15 amino acids. Germline trimming cut 0 bases from V and 4 bases from J; bases unmatched to any gene: 3. The germline V gene encodes CDR1 GTSNPN and CDR2 SVGIG (reference sequence).